Sequencing of this T cell receptor beta chain was carried out in a study of PD-1 blockade in classical Hodgkin lymphoma. Study outcomes and limitations: CD4+ but not CD8+ TCR diversity rose significantly by C4D1. Newly diagnosed patients were reported to start with lower TCR diversity than healthy donors.

Profiled with immunoSEQ multiplex PCR; TCRdb holds only in-frame clones, not every one. The table has about 64,000 clones, about 90% seen once. The count of this clone is one. The antigen remains unidentified. The time point: cycle 4 day 1 (C4D1), after six to seven weeks of nivolumab. Each patient's relapse followed autologous stem cell transplantation, and brentuximab vedotin exposure varied. The germline CDR1 and CDR2 sequences are SGHRS and YFSETQ. The V end lost 0 bases, the J end lost 8 bases, and 11 bases lay between the germline ends. The CDR3 is 13 amino acids. The source was peripheral blood mononuclear cells (PBMCs), collected before the fourth cycle of nivolumab. The sequence derives from a human donor with classical Hodgkin lymphoma. The chain carries TRBV5-1 and TRBJ2-5, with D maybe TRBD2 (5 bases). The CDR3 DNA reads as TGCGCCAGCAGCTTGGGACGGGGAGATACCCAGTACTTC. This encodes CASSLGRGDTQYF.